A selection of T cell receptor beta chains follows, all from one sample in a study of blood T cells in healthy people across ages. TCRdb passed the 5' RACE reads through MiXCR, listing each CDR3 protein once. The table has hundreds of thousands of distinct CDR3 sequences, about 56% seen once. Material for sequencing was blood. These receptors all stem from a man aged 40-50 years in good health. The CDR3 runs from the conserved cysteine through the conserved F or W. Fields, in order: J gene, V gene, clone size, D gene, CDR3 DNA, CDR3 protein. The D gene is left open where the match is weak. Clone size is shown for a subset of rows, as once, few, many or a class of expanded clone.

>TRBJ2-7|TRBV20-1|-|-
TGCAGTGCTAGAGATCCTAGGGTAAGCTCCTACGAGCAGTACTTC
CSARDPRVSSYEQYF
>TRBJ2-7|TRBV12-3/TRBV12-4|-|TRBD2
TGTGACAGCAAACTAACGCGGGGGGGCTCCCATGAGCAGTACTTC
CDSKLTRGGSHEQYF
>TRBJ1-1|TRBV28|-|-
TGTGCCAGCAGATTTTCTGGGAACACTGAAGCTTTCTTT
CASRFSGNTEAFF
>TRBJ2-5|TRBV7-3|-|-
TGTGCCAGCAGCTTAACGATGGCGATAGAGACCCAGTACTTC
CASSLTMAIETQYF
>TRBJ2-7|TRBV7-9|few|-
TGTGCCAGCAACTATGGGAGATACGAGCAGTACTTC
CASNYGRYEQYF
>TRBJ2-1|TRBV7-3|few|-
TGTGCCAGCAGCTTAGGAGGGAGCGCAAGCGAGCAGTTCTTC
CASSLGGSASEQFF
>TRBJ1-4|TRBV28|-|-
TGTGCCAGCAGCCGCCTCGGGGGCGCAGGTGAAAAACTGTTTTTT
CASSRLGGAGEKLFF
>TRBJ2-7|TRBV20-1|many|-
TGCAGTGCTACGCCAAGCAGGAGATCCTACGAGCAGTACTTC
CSATPSRRSYEQYF
>TRBJ2-1|TRBV7-2|-|-
TGTGCCAGCAGCGGTCAAAGCTCCTACAATGAGCAGTTCTTC
CASSGQSSYNEQFF
>TRBJ2-5|TRBV28|-|-
TGTGCCAGCAGTTCGGACAGACCTATTGGGACCCAGTACTTC
CASSSDRPIGTQYF
>TRBJ2-1|TRBV9|-|-
TGTGCCAGCAGCGGGGGTCATCTTGGTAATGAGCAGTTCTTC
CASSGGHLGNEQFF
>TRBJ2-3|TRBV5-1|-|-
TGCGCCAGCAGCTACTCCGGGACTTACACAGATACGCAGTATTTT
CASSYSGTYTDTQYF
>TRBJ2-1|TRBV20-1|-|-
TGCAGTGCGAGGGTAGGAAGGTCCTACAATGAGCAGTTCTTC
CSARVGRSYNEQFF
>TRBJ2-6|TRBV6-5|many|-
TGTGCCAGCAGTTACAGCTCTGGGGCCAACGTCCTGACTTTC
CASSYSSGANVLTF
>TRBJ2-6|TRBV7-9|few|-
TGTGCCAGCAGCTCCCACGGGTCCGGGGCCAACGTCCTGACTTTC
CASSSHGSGANVLTF
>TRBJ1-2|TRBV27|-|TRBD1
TGTGCCACCGCCGAACCGGGACAGGGATTAGGTGGCTACACCTTC
CATAEPGQGLGGYTF
>TRBJ2-1|TRBV3-1|few|-
TGTGCCAGCGGTACGCTCACGCAGTTCTTC
CASGTLTQFF
>TRBJ1-2|TRBV6-2/TRBV6-3|few|TRBD1
TGTGCCAGCACCGGACAGGGGAATGACTATGGCTACACCTTC
CASTGQGNDYGYTF
>TRBJ2-3|TRBV24-1|-|-
TGTGCCACCAGTGAACCATTCACAGATACGCAGTATTTT
CATSEPFTDTQYF
>TRBJ2-5|TRBV4-2|few|TRBD2
TGTGCCAGCAGCCAAGATCCGGGGGGGACTAGCGGGAGTGTAGGCGGTCGGTACTTC
CASSQDPGGTSGSVGGRYF
>TRBJ2-4|TRBV7-2|-|-
TGTGCCAGCAGCTTGGAGGGGGCCATGACTACCAAAAACATTCAGTACTTC
CASSLEGAMTTKNIQYF
>TRBJ1-5|TRBV7-9|few|-
TGTGCCAGCAGTCCTCTGACAGATCCCAATCAGCCCCAGCATTTT
CASSPLTDPNQPQHF
>TRBJ2-3|TRBV7-2|-|-
TGTGCCAGCAGCCCGCACATAACAGATACGCAGTATTTT
CASSPHITDTQYF
>TRBJ1-2|TRBV7-9|-|-
TGTGCCAGCAGCTTAGATTCTGGGTTCGGCTACACCTTC
CASSLDSGFGYTF
>TRBJ1-2|TRBV11-2|-|-
TGTGCCAGCAGCTTAGGACGCCCCAGGGGATCGGATCGGTACTATGGCTGCACCTTC
CASSLGRPRGSDRYYGCTF
>TRBJ2-1|TRBV27|-|-
TGTGCCCGCAGTTCCTCCTACAATGAGCAGTTCTTC
CARSSSYNEQFF
>TRBJ2-4|TRBV28|-|TRBD2
TGTGCCAGCAGCCCCCCGGGCGGGAGGGCCGTAGTTCAGTACTTC
CASSPPGGRAVVQYF
>TRBJ2-1|TRBV20-1|once|-
TGCAGTGCTAGAGGGGACCGGCCCGAGCAGTTCTTC
CSARGDRPEQFF
>TRBJ2-1|TRBV13|-|-
TGTGCCAGCAGCCCTTGGACGGACGGGGATGAGCAGTTCTTC
CASSPWTDGDEQFF
>TRBJ2-7|TRBV29-1|-|TRBD2
TGCAACGTTGAAGATTGGGGGACTAGCTTCTACGAGCAGTACTTC
CNVEDWGTSFYEQYF
>TRBJ1-1|TRBV5-6|-|-
TGTGCCAGCAGCAGGGGTTCGAGGGGGATGAACACTGAAGCTTTCTTT
CASSRGSRGMNTEAFF
>TRBJ1-1|TRBV5-1|-|-
TGCGCCAGCAGCTGGGGGGCCTCGGGGAACACTGAAGCTTTCTTT
CASSWGASGNTEAFF
>TRBJ2-1|TRBV20-1|-|TRBD2
TGCAGTGCTCCTAATCCGGGACTAGCGGCCTTATCCTACAATGAGCAGTTCTTC
CSAPNPGLAALSYNEQFF
>TRBJ2-2|TRBV7-9|-|-
TGTGCCAGCAGCTTAGATTACCGGGGAAGGGACACCGGGGAGCTGTTTTTT
CASSLDYRGRDTGELFF
>TRBJ1-2|TRBV7-8|-|-
TGTGCCAGCAGCTTAACACTGGAGGGCTTGGGCTACACCTTC
CASSLTLEGLGYTF
>TRBJ2-7|TRBV6-5|-|-
TGTGCCAGCAGTTACTTAAGTAGGGTCGGCGAGCAGTACTTC
CASSYLSRVGEQYF
>TRBJ1-1|TRBV4-2|-|-
TGTGCCAGCAGCCAAGGTGACGTGAACACTGAAGCTTTCTTT
CASSQGDVNTEAFF
>TRBJ1-5|TRBV20-1|once|-
TGCAGTGCTAGTGAGGAGGGGAATTGGGTAAATCAGCCCCAGCATTTT
CSASEEGNWVNQPQHF
>TRBJ2-6|TRBV6-6|-|-
TGTGCCAGCAGCCCCTCTGACTCTGGGGCCAACGTCCTGACTTTC
CASSPSDSGANVLTF
>TRBJ2-7|TRBV13|-|-
TGTGCCAGCAGCCCCAGCTTCGCGGAGTCCTACGAGCAGTACTTC
CASSPSFAESYEQYF
>TRBJ2-7|TRBV28|few|TRBD1
TGTGCCAGCAGTTTATTCGCAGGGACAGGGGAGCAGTACTTC
CASSLFAGTGEQYF
>TRBJ2-1|TRBV20-1|few|-
TGCAGTGCCACTAAATGGAATAATGAGCAGTTCTTC
CSATKWNNEQFF
>TRBJ2-5|TRBV14|-|TRBD1
TGTGCCAGCAGCCAAGATAGGGGCAGGGGGAACCAAGAGACCCAGTACTTC
CASSQDRGRGNQETQYF
>TRBJ2-7|TRBV27|-|TRBD1
TGTGCCAGCAGTTACGCGACAGGGAAGGGCGAGCAGTACTTC
CASSYATGKGEQYF
>TRBJ1-2|TRBV7-9|-|-
TGTGCCAGCAGCCGCCAGCTGACCCAGGCGAGTAACTATGGCTACACCTTC
CASSRQLTQASNYGYTF
>TRBJ2-1|TRBV29-1|-|-
TGCAGCGTTGAATCCAGTCTACTGGGAGTGGGGAATGAGCAGTTCTTC
CSVESSLLGVGNEQFF
>TRBJ2-3|TRBV9|-|TRBD2
TGTGCCAGCAGCGTAGGAGTGGGGGGGTCAGATACGCAGTATTTT
CASSVGVGGSDTQYF
>TRBJ2-3|TRBV5-1|many|-
TGCGCCAGCAGCTTGGGACCGGAGGATACGCAGTATTTT
CASSLGPEDTQYF
>TRBJ2-3|TRBV6-1|-|TRBD2
TGTGCCAGGGCCCTTGGCGGGGGGGAAGGACCCACAGATACGCAGTATTTT
CARALGGGEGPTDTQYF